These 9 T cell receptor beta chains were all obtained from the same sample, sequenced in a study of shared T cell receptors in the human thymus. Sequencing was performed with immunoSEQ multiplex PCR; in TCRdb, only in-frame clones are kept and a portion is missing. Here the sample spans hundreds of thousands of clones, more than 70% being singletons. These data were likewise used in another study, on human thymus T cells.

Material for sequencing was thymocytes. The receptors come from a boy in the first two years of life with a congenital heart defect.

The chain is built from TRBV6-5 and TRBJ2-5; no reliable D call. The CDR3 runs 11 residues. V was cut by 6 bases and J by 5 bases, with 7 bases left in between. Germline-derived CDR1 and CDR2 are MNHEY and SVGAGI. The CDR3 is CASSPRETQYF. For the CDR3, the DNA is TGTGCCAGCAGCCCCCGTGAGACCCAGTACTTC.

This clone occurred a few times. The genes are TRBV28 and TRBJ1-1; 8 bases agree with TRBD1. CDR1 is MDHEN, CDR2 SYDVKM, per germline. There are 16 residues in the CDR3. V shed 5 bases, J shed 3 bases, and the junction held 11 bases outside the gene matches. CDR3: CASSQRPATGDTEAFF. The DNA of the CDR3 is TGTGCCAGCAGTCAAAGACCAGCGACAGGGGACACTGAAGCTTTCTTT.

The V call is TRBV29-1, the J call TRBJ2-2, with a tentative D call TRBD2 (5 bases). The CDR3 has 19 residues. Germline assignment: CDR1 SQVTM and CDR2 ANQGSEA. Trimming pared 4 bases from V and 0 bases from J, leaving 24 bases between. In nucleotides, the CDR3 is TGCAGCGTTGTGAGGGCAAGAGCCGACCAAGGGCCGAACACCGGGGAGCTGTTTTTT. It is translated as CSVVRARADQGPNTGELFF.

The CDR3 nucleotides read TGTGCCAGCAGTTTTACAAGCCTACAGGGGCCACAAGACTACGAGCAGTACTTC. It codes for CASSFTSLQGPQDYEQYF. The V gene is TRBV28, the J gene TRBJ2-7, with 7 bases aligning to TRBD1. This CDR3 has 18 residues. Germline CDR1 is MDHEN and CDR2 is SYDVKM. J lost 3 bases, V lost 3 bases, and 17 bases had no gene match.

The gene calls are TRBV27 and TRBJ2-3; 15 bases match TRBD2. The trim removed 5 bases at V and 3 bases at J, leaving 3 bases unmatched. Germline lookup yields CDR1 MNHEY and CDR2 SMNVEV (reference sequence). This CDR3 has 16 residues. The CDR3 nucleotides are TGTGCCAGCAGTCGAGGGACTAGCGGGAGGACAGATACGCAGTATTTT. It specifies CASSRGTSGRTDTQYF.

This clone turned up a few times. This rearrangement joins TRBV10-1 to TRBJ2-7; 7 bases are shared with TRBD1. V was clipped by 0 bases and J by 3 bases; unmatched bases: 5. The CDR3 covers 15 residues. CDR1 WNHNN and CDR2 SYGVQD come from the germline V gene (reference sequence). CDR3 residues: CASSESTGTDYEQYF. CDR3 nucleotides: TGCGCCAGCAGTGAGTCGACTGGGACAGACTACGAGCAGTACTTC.

The chain is built from TRBV29-1 and TRBJ2-3, with 8 bases aligning to TRBD2. With 0 bases clipped from V and 0 bases from J, the junction kept 2 bases outside the gene matches. The CDR3 totals 15 residues. CDR1 SQVTM and CDR2 ANQGSEA come from the germline V gene. CDR3 amino acids: CSVEEGGGSTDTQYF. The CDR3 DNA follows: TGCAGCGTTGAAGAAGGCGGGGGGAGCACAGATACGCAGTATTTT.

This chain links TRBV30 with TRBJ2-7, with D tentatively TRBD2 (5 bases). The CDR3 extends over 14 amino acids. CDR1 and CDR2 (germline): GTSNPN, SVGIG (reference sequence). V lost 0 bases and J 3 bases, leaving 12 bases between the germline ends. The CDR3 DNA sequence: TGTGCCTGGAGTGTCGGGTCTGGGAGCTACGAGCAGTACTTC. Its protein product is CAWSVGSGSYEQYF.

The chain has TRBV18 and TRBJ1-2, with a weak D call TRBD1 (6 bases). The germline V gene has CDR1 KGHSH and CDR2 LQKENI. Trimming shortened V by 1 base and J by 2 bases, and 14 bases separated the two germline ends. The CDR3 sequence is 16 residues long. In nucleotides, the CDR3 is TGTGCCAGCTCACCACTCCCCCGGACAGAGAACTATGGCTACACCTTC. It specifies CASSPLPRTENYGYTF.